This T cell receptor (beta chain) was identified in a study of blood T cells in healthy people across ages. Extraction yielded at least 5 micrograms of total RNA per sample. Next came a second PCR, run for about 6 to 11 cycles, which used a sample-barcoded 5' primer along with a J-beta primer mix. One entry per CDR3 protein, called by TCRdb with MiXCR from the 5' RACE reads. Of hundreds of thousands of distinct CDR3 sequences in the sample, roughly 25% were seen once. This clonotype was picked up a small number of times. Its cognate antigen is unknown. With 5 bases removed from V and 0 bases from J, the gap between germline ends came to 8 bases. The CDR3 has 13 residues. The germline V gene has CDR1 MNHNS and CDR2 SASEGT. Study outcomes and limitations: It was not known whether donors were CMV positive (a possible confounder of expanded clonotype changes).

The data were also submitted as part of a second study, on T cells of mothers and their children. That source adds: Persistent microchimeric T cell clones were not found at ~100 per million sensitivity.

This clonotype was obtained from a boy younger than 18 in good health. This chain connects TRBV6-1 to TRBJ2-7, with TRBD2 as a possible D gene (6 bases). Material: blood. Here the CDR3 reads CASSWGDSYEQYF. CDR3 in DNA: TGTGCCAGCAGTTGGGGGGACTCCTACGAGCAGTACTTC.